Shown below are 32 T cell receptor beta chains from a single sample sequenced in a study of identical twins. TCRdb recomputed calls from the 5' RACE reads with MiXCR, one row per CDR3 protein. The data contain under 350,000 distinct CDR3 sequences, less than 9.5% of them singletons. This sample also appeared in a second study, on yellow fever vaccine responses in identical twins.

The sample was CD8+ T cells sorted from blood. The receptors derive from a woman aged 18 to 35 in good health.

This clonotype came up many times. V and J are TRBV4-2 and TRBJ2-2; 15 bases are a match to TRBD2. The trim removed 1 base at V and 1 base at J, leaving 1 base unmatched. Germline CDR1 LGHNA, CDR2 YNFKEQ. CDR3 size: 18 residues. The CDR3, as DNA: TGTGCCAGCAGCCAAGGGACTAGCGGGGGGGAGAACACCGGGGAGCTGTTTTTT. Its translation is CASSQGTSGGENTGELFF.

This clonotype was picked up many times. The rearrangement uses TRBV5-1 and TRBJ2-2; D ambiguous. CDR1 and CDR2 from the germline V gene are SGHRS and YFSETQ. The CDR3 runs 14 residues. Trimming removed 0 bases from V and 3 bases from J, with 6 bases in between. In DNA, the CDR3 is TGCGCCAGCAGCTTGGGGGTGTACACCGGGGAGCTGTTTTTT. It translates to CASSLGVYTGELFF.

V and J are TRBV9 and TRBJ2-3; 8 bases map to TRBD2. The CDR3 consists of 15 residues. V lost 3 bases to trimming and J lost 2 bases; unmatched junction nucleotides: 5. CDR1 SGDLS and CDR2 YYNGEE come from the germline V gene. CDR3: CASSAGLAFTDTQYF. The CDR3 DNA reads as TGTGCCAGCAGCGCCGGACTAGCATTCACAGATACGCAGTATTTT.

This clonotype was recorded many times. V and J are TRBV20-1 and TRBJ2-1, with D unclear. Trimming pared 2 bases from V and 5 bases from J, leaving 10 bases between. In germline, CDR1 is DFQATT, CDR2 SNEGSKA (reference sequence). The CDR3 loop spans 13 amino acids. CDR3: CSARIPTNNEQFF. The CDR3 DNA sequence: TGCAGTGCTAGAATCCCGACCAACAATGAGCAGTTCTTC.

The chain combines TRBV7-9 with TRBJ2-7; D is possibly TRBD1 (6 bases). Looked up from germline, CDR1 is SEHNR and CDR2 is FQNEAQ (reference sequence). The ends were cut back, 8 bases at V and 1 base at J, with 12 bases in the middle. This CDR3 contains 13 residues. CDR3 loop: CASVEGESYEQYF. The CDR3 DNA sequence: TGTGCCAGCGTAGAGGGGGAGTCCTACGAGCAGTACTTC.

The rearrangement joins TRBV7-8 to TRBJ2-7; maybe TRBD1 (5 bases). The germline V and J ends were trimmed by 4 bases and 0 bases, with 10 bases remaining between them. Germline assignment: CDR1 SGHVS and CDR2 FQNEAQ. The CDR3 is 14 residues long. The CDR3 DNA is TGTGCCAGCAGCTCGACAGTTCCCTCCTACGAGCAGTACTTC. Its protein is CASSSTVPSYEQYF.

This clonotype was picked up a small number of times. The CDR3 loop reads CASSFSGQGVEQYF. The CDR3 region has the DNA TGTGCCAGCAGTTTCTCGGGACAGGGCGTTGAGCAGTACTTC. The rearrangement links TRBV6-5 to TRBJ2-7; 9 bases match TRBD1. V was pared by 4 bases and J by 7 bases, with 8 bases of the junction left unmatched. In germline, CDR1 is MNHEY, CDR2 SVGAGI. There are 14 residues in the CDR3.

In the case of this clonotype: This could be a read error, since a much larger clone is one nucleotide away. The chain employs TRBV20-1 and TRBJ2-7; D possibly corresponds to TRBD1 (5 bases). Germline loops: CDR1 DFQATT, CDR2 SNEGSKA (reference sequence). This CDR3 is built from 15 residues. Trimming stripped 2 bases from V and 3 bases from J, with 17 bases between. As DNA, the CDR3 is TGCAGTGCTAGATCCGAACAGGATCCCTACTACGAGCAGTACTTC. Protein sequence: CSARSEQDPYYEQYF.

This rearrangement joins TRBV12-3 or TRBV12-4 to TRBJ2-2; 7 nucleotides align to TRBD1. The length of the CDR3 is 15 residues. Trimming removed 2 bases from V and 3 bases from J; junction bases left unmatched: 3. The DNA of the CDR3 is TGTGCCAGCAGTTTAAGAGGGGGCGACACCGGGGAGCTGTTTTTT. Translated: CASSLRGGDTGELFF.

This clonotype was observed at least ten times. The chain carries TRBV3-1 and TRBJ2-1; the D call may be TRBD1 or TRBD2 (5 bases each). The CDR3 totals 17 residues. Germline CDR1 reads LGHDT; CDR2 reads YNNKEL (reference sequence). Trimming pared 4 bases from V and 5 bases from J, leaving 21 bases between. The chain's CDR3 is CASSPWGPSEGHNEQFF. CDR3 nucleotide sequence: TGTGCCAGCAGCCCGTGGGGCCCTAGTGAGGGACACAATGAGCAGTTCTTC.

This clonotype has at least ten counts. V usage is TRBV5-1 and J usage is TRBJ2-5; 8 bases map to TRBD2. Trimming cost V 0 bases and J 9 bases; bases outside gene matches: 19. Germline CDR1 and CDR2: SGHRS and YFSETQ. The CDR3 spans 18 residues. The CDR3 loop reads CASSLEGEAGVPIAAQYF. CDR3 sequence (DNA): TGCGCCAGCAGCTTGGAGGGGGAAGCGGGAGTCCCGATAGCGGCCCAGTACTTC.

Comment on this clonotype: At one end the junction does not follow the germline gene, possibly because of a read error. The chain couples TRBV28 to TRBJ2-7; 7 bases line up with TRBD1. The V gene's germline CDR1 is MDHEN and CDR2 SYDVKM. This CDR3 spans 14 amino acids. The CDR3 sequence: CASSSGQLSYDQYF. Written as DNA, the CDR3 is TGTGCCAGCAGTTCGGGACAGCTCTCCTACGATCAGTACTTC. Using reference TRBV28 and TRBJ2-7 for the parts outside the CDR3, the full variable domain is DVKVTQSSRYLVKRTGEKVFLECVQDMDHENMFWYRQDPGLGLRLIYFSYDVKMKEKGDIPEGYSVSREKKERFSLILESASTNQTSMYLCASSSGQLSYDQYFGPGTRLTVT.

This clonotype has ten or more counts. The rearrangement joins TRBV7-3 to TRBJ2-1; D is uncertain. The CDR3 covers 13 residues. V lost 0 bases and J 4 bases, leaving 4 bases between the germline ends. Germline V gene data show CDR1 as SGHTA and CDR2 as FQGTGA. The CDR3 sequence: CASSLTGYNEQFF. In nucleotides, the CDR3 is TGTGCCAGCAGCTTAACAGGGTACAATGAGCAGTTCTTC.

This clonotype appeared a few times. The chain employs TRBV7-8 and TRBJ1-2, with D maybe TRBD1 (6 bases). Trimming shortened V by 5 bases and J by 0 bases, and 16 bases separated the two germline ends. The CDR3 is 16 amino acids. Germline CDR1 reads SGHVS; CDR2 reads FQNEAQ. The CDR3 sequence is CASSDTSGEANYGYTF. CDR3 sequence (DNA): TGTGCCAGCAGCGATACCTCAGGGGAAGCTAACTATGGCTACACCTTC.

This clonotype was detected many times. This rearrangement joins TRBV28 to TRBJ2-7, with D hard to call. The V end was cut by 8 bases, the J end by 3 bases, with 2 bases between. CDR1 and CDR2 from the germline V gene are MDHEN and SYDVKM. The CDR3 totals 9 residues. CDR3 DNA: TGTGCCAGCGGCTACGAGCAGTACTTC. Protein sequence: CASGYEQYF.

This clonotype appeared many times. CDR3 sequence reads: CSGTTSSGETQYF. The DNA of the CDR3 is TGCAGCGGAACTACTAGCTCTGGGGAGACCCAGTACTTC. The chain employs TRBV29-1 and TRBJ2-5; TRBD2 might be the D (6 bases). Germline V gene data show CDR1 as SQVTM and CDR2 as ANQGSEA. This CDR3 has 13 residues. V was trimmed by 7 bases and J by 5 bases, leaving 17 bases between them.

This clonotype was recorded many times. The chain couples TRBV29-1 to TRBJ2-1; 12 bases are a match to TRBD2. Unmatched junction bases numbered 10, after V lost 1 base and J lost 6 bases. Germline V gives CDR1 SQVTM, CDR2 ANQGSEA. This CDR3 has 17 amino acids. CDR3 sequence (DNA): TGCAGCGTTGAAGGAGGGGAGACTAGCGGGGGAGCCAATGAGCAGTTCTTC. Its protein product is CSVEGGETSGGANEQFF.

A few counts support this clonotype. This chain joins TRBV4-3 and TRBJ2-7, with D maybe TRBD2 (6 bases). Germline CDR1 LGHNA, CDR2 YSLEER. V lost 0 bases, J lost 7 bases, and 13 bases lay in between. This CDR3 is built from 14 residues. CDR3 residues: CASSQDLAGREQYF. The CDR3 DNA follows: TGCGCCAGCAGCCAAGATCTTGCGGGGAGGGAGCAGTACTTC.

This clonotype was counted ten times or more. The V and J genes are TRBV12-3 or TRBV12-4 and TRBJ2-5, with 9 nucleotides matching TRBD2. The CDR3 length is 14 residues. V lost 5 bases, J lost 3 bases, and 4 bases stayed unmatched. CDR3 in amino acids: CASSPGTSKETQYF. In nucleotides, the CDR3 is TGTGCCAGCAGTCCCGGGACTAGCAAAGAGACCCAGTACTTC.

This clonotype has ten or more counts. The chain links TRBV20-1 to TRBJ2-7; D is ambiguous. There are 15 residues in the CDR3. The germline V and J ends were trimmed by 5 bases and 0 bases, with 17 bases remaining between them. Germline lookup yields CDR1 DFQATT and CDR2 SNEGSKA (reference sequence). The CDR3 nucleotides read TGCAGTGCTCTGTATATGGAATCTAGCTCCTACGAGCAGTACTTC. This translates into CSALYMESSSYEQYF.

This clonotype was detected ten times or more. The CDR3 region has the DNA TGCAGTGCTAGAGGATTGTTGGGCGGAGCGGACTACAATGAGCAGTTCTTC. Translating it yields CSARGLLGGADYNEQFF. The chain is built from TRBV20-1 and TRBJ2-1; maybe TRBD2 (5 bases). The ends were cut back, 1 base at V and 3 bases at J, with 19 bases in the middle. Germline V lookup: CDR1 DFQATT, CDR2 SNEGSKA (reference sequence). CDR3 length: 17 amino acids.

This clonotype was picked up many times. The chain employs TRBV7-2 and TRBJ2-7, with unresolved D. The length of the CDR3 is 13 residues. Trimming left V 7 bases short and J 0 bases short, with 10 bases between. The V gene's germline CDR1 is SGHTA and CDR2 FQGNSA. CDR3 in DNA: TGTGCCAGCATGGGTCAGTACTCCTACGAGCAGTACTTC. It encodes CASMGQYSYEQYF.

This clonotype was seen only a few times. V usage is TRBV9 and J usage is TRBJ2-3; D gene uncertain. The CDR3 is made up of 13 amino acids. Germline V gene sequence: CDR1 SGDLS, CDR2 YYNGEE. V was cut by 3 bases and J by 4 bases, with 9 bases left in between. CDR3 in amino acids: CASSAFSPDTQYF. Here the CDR3 DNA reads TGTGCCAGCAGCGCCTTCTCCCCAGATACGCAGTATTTT.

This rearrangement joins TRBV7-9 to TRBJ2-1; D perhaps matches TRBD2 (6 bases). V gave up 3 bases and J gave up 4 bases, with 10 bases separating them. Germline CDR1 and CDR2: SEHNR and FQNEAQ (reference sequence). This CDR3 spans 14 amino acids. The CDR3: CASSFLEGYNEQFF. As DNA, the CDR3 is TGTGCCAGCAGCTTCCTGGAGGGATACAATGAGCAGTTCTTC.

With regard to this clonotype: This is likely a read error, given that the CDR3 carries no conserved phenylalanine or tryptophan at its end. The chain is built from TRBV5-5 and TRBJ2-2; no firm D call. The CDR3 contains 14 residues. With 1 base removed from V and 7 bases from J, the gap between germline ends came to 11 bases. Germline V gene data show CDR1 as SGHKS and CDR2 as YYEKEE (reference sequence). CDR3 coding DNA: TGTGCCAGCAGCTTGCTCCTCCGCTGCGGGGAGCTGTTTTGT. Protein product: CASSLLLRCGELFC.

The rearrangement links TRBV6-1 to TRBJ2-1; the match to TRBD2 covers 11 bases. The CDR3 loop spans 15 amino acids. Germline CDR1 MNHNS, CDR2 SASEGT. Trimming cost V 5 bases and J 6 bases; bases outside gene matches: 6. CDR3 bases: TGTGCCAGCAGTACGACTAGCGGGATGTTCAATGAGCAGTTCTTC. Residues: CASSTTSGMFNEQFF.

The rearrangement joins TRBV4-2 to TRBJ2-1; 9 nucleotides align to TRBD2. CDR1 is LGHNA and CDR2 is YNFKEQ in the germline V gene. There are 15 residues in the CDR3. V shed 9 bases and J 4 bases; nucleotides not matched to a gene: 10. The CDR3 coding sequence is TGTGCCAGAAGCGAGGGTAGCGGGGGTTACAATGAGCAGTTCTTC. Its protein is CARSEGSGGYNEQFF.

Many counts were recorded for this clonotype. The chain joins TRBV7-9 to TRBJ2-1; D possibly matches TRBD1 or TRBD2 (5 bases each). Germline V CDR1 and CDR2: SEHNR, FQNEAQ (reference sequence). This CDR3 contains 11 residues. CDR3 DNA sequence: TGTGGAGAGGGGCAGTACAATGAGCAGTTCTTC. Translated, it gives CGEGQYNEQFF.

This clonotype was seen repeatedly, ten times or more. The V gene is TRBV7-9, the J gene TRBJ2-7, with 8 bases lining up with TRBD2. Germline-derived CDR1 and CDR2 are SEHNR and FQNEAQ (reference sequence). V shed 5 bases and J 4 bases; nucleotides not matched to a gene: 7. The CDR3 loop spans 14 amino acids. This chain's CDR3 is CASSPPGGPYEQYF. CDR3 bases: TGTGCCAGCAGCCCTCCGGGAGGGCCTTACGAGCAGTACTTC.

Only a few counts were recorded for this clonotype. The V call is TRBV18, the J call TRBJ2-1; 10 bases agree with TRBD2. Germline V CDR1 and CDR2: KGHSH, LQKENI. The ends lost 3 bases at V and 3 bases at J; junction bases unmatched: 8. The CDR3 is 17 amino acids. CDR3 sequence: CASSPLGLAGDYNEQFF. CDR3 nucleotide sequence: TGTGCCAGCTCACCCCTAGGGCTAGCGGGAGACTACAATGAGCAGTTCTTC.

V and J are TRBV27 and TRBJ1-1; no firm D call. Trimming shortened V by 3 bases and J by 4 bases, and 9 bases separated the two germline ends. Germline assignment: CDR1 MNHEY and CDR2 SMNVEV (reference sequence). This CDR3 is built from 13 residues. The CDR3 nucleotides are TGTGCCAGCAGTTTGAAGTTGGGCACTGAAGCTTTCTTT. This encodes CASSLKLGTEAFF.

This clonotype has a handful of counts. This chain joins TRBV12-3 or TRBV12-4 and TRBJ2-7; D might be TRBD1 (6 bases). The CDR3 is made up of 13 amino acids. V shed 4 bases and J shed 2 bases, with 9 bases lying between them. Here the CDR3 reads CASSYTGPYEQYF. Written as DNA, the CDR3 is TGTGCCAGCAGTTACACAGGGCCCTACGAGCAGTACTTC.